Each of the 29 T cell receptor beta chains below was sequenced from the same sample in a study of shared clonotypes between healthy human individuals. Generated by immunoSEQ multiplex PCR, the TCRdb table keeps only in-frame clones and is missing some. The sample includes fewer than 2.5 million clones, 93% of them seen just once. The sequenced sample was naive CD4+ T cells from PBMCs. Specified subset: CD45RA+ positively selected. The receptors come from a man younger than 35 in good health. Some clones in this sample may be carry-over from other donors' samples.

The chain employs TRBV11-3 and TRBJ2-1, with 11 bases lining up with TRBD1. The CDR3 runs 18 residues. The V segment lost 0 bases and the J segment 2 bases; nucleotides outside the gene matches: 6. Germline V lookup: CDR1 SGHNT, CDR2 YENEEA. CDR3 DNA: TGTGCCAGCAGCTTAGAAGGGACAGGGGGTTCACCCTACAATGAGCAGTTCTTC. Translating it yields CASSLEGTGGSPYNEQFF.

The rearrangement uses TRBV28 and TRBJ2-3; the D is unclear. Germline V gene data show CDR1 as MDHEN and CDR2 as SYDVKM. This CDR3 is 15 amino acids long. The germline V and J ends were trimmed by 3 bases and 0 bases, with 10 bases remaining between them. The CDR3 region is CASSFGGSSTDTQYF. CDR3 sequence (DNA): TGTGCCAGCAGTTTCGGCGGATCTAGCACAGATACGCAGTATTTT.

The chain joins TRBV9 to TRBJ1-3; no clear D. Germline CDR1 is SGDLS and CDR2 is YYNGEE. The germline V and J ends were trimmed by 0 bases and 2 bases, with 15 bases remaining between them. This CDR3 region has 17 residues. In DNA, the CDR3 is TGTGCCAGCAGCGTAGGCCCTAACACATCGCCTGGAAACACCATATATTTT. It yields the protein CASSVGPNTSPGNTIYF.

This clone appeared many times. The J gene is TRBJ1-5, the V gene TRBV28, with TRBD1 matching over 7 bases. This CDR3 is 16 amino acids long. V gave up 5 bases and J gave up 3 bases; unmatched junction bases: 10. Germline loops: CDR1 MDHEN, CDR2 SYDVKM. CDR3 DNA: TGTGCCAGCAGTATTTACCAGACAGGGACCAATCAGCCCCAGCATTTT. Its translation is CASSIYQTGTNQPQHF.

With respect to this clone: Other DNA variants within this sample encode the same CDR3. The gene calls are TRBV11-2 and TRBJ1-2; D unclear. The CDR3 spans 12 residues. With 4 bases removed from V and 6 bases from J, the gap between germline ends came to 9 bases. Germline CDR1 reads SGHAT; CDR2 reads FQNNGV. The CDR3 DNA is TGTGCCAGCAGCTGGGGAGGGAATGGCTACACCTTC. Residues: CASSWGGNGYTF.

This sequence joins TRBV28 and TRBJ2-1; 9 bases agree with TRBD2. The ends lost 4 bases at V and 6 bases at J; junction bases unmatched: 10. This CDR3 has 16 residues. Germline loops: CDR1 MDHEN, CDR2 SYDVKM. This CDR3 reads CASSSPGLARPNEQFF. CDR3 DNA sequence: TGTGCCAGCAGTTCACCGGGACTAGCTAGACCCAATGAGCAGTTCTTC.

This sequence joins TRBV4-2 and TRBJ2-7; a weak D match, TRBD1 (6 bases). The CDR3 is made up of 15 amino acids. V dropped 4 bases and J dropped 3 bases, with 16 bases sitting between them. Germline-derived CDR1 and CDR2 are LGHNA and YNFKEQ. The chain's CDR3 is CASSPAAGVRYEQYF. The DNA of the CDR3 is TGTGCCAGCAGCCCCGCTGCAGGGGTACGCTACGAGCAGTACTTC.

This clone occurred once. The V call is TRBV13, the J call TRBJ2-7, with a weak D call TRBD2 (5 bases). Trimming removed 5 bases at V and 4 bases at J, with 18 bases between. This CDR3 is 15 amino acids long. In germline, CDR1 is PRHDT, CDR2 FYEKMQ (reference sequence). In DNA form, the CDR3 reads TGTGCCAGCAGCCCACCCTCGGAACGGGGATACGAGCAGTACTTC. Its translation is CASSPPSERGYEQYF. The whole variable domain, filled in from reference TRBV13 and TRBJ2-7, reads AAGVIQSPRHLIKEKRETATLKCYPIPRHDTVYWYQQGPGQDPQFLISFYEKMQSDKGSIPDRFSAQQFSDYHSELNMSSLELGDSALYFCASSPPSERGYEQYFGPGTRLTVT.

The rearrangement uses TRBV5-4 and TRBJ1-3, with 10 positions matching TRBD1. The V gene's germline CDR1 is SGHNT and CDR2 YYREEE (reference sequence). V was clipped by 4 bases and J by 5 bases; unmatched bases: 12. CDR3 length: 17 amino acids. The CDR3 nucleotides read TGTGCCAGCAGCACCCCGGGACAGGGGCCTGGGAGAAACACCATATATTTT. Translating gives CASSTPGQGPGRNTIYF.

The rearrangement uses TRBV5-1 and TRBJ1-1; weak D call: TRBD1 (5 bases). With 4 bases removed from V and 0 bases from J, the gap between germline ends came to 19 bases. CDR1 SGHRS and CDR2 YFSETQ come from the germline V gene. The CDR3 is made up of 17 amino acids. In DNA form, the CDR3 reads TGCGCCAGCAGCCCTGGGAGGGGTGCACGGATGAACACTGAAGCTTTCTTT. This gives the protein CASSPGRGARMNTEAFF.

This clone was recorded only once. Within the sample, other DNA sequences also encode this same CDR3. The genes are TRBV18 and TRBJ1-3, with D unresolved. Germline CDR1 is KGHSH and CDR2 is LQKENI. CDR3 length: 15 residues. With 0 bases removed from V and 3 bases from J, the gap between germline ends came to 9 bases. In DNA form, the CDR3 reads TGTGCCAGCTCACCACCGTCGGGCGGTGGAAACACCATATATTTT. This codes for CASSPPSGGGNTIYF.

J is TRBJ2-5 and V is TRBV5-4; TRBD2 matches 15 bases. The CDR3 has 16 residues. CDR1 SGHNT and CDR2 YYREEE come from the germline V gene (reference sequence). V lost 2 bases, J lost 5 bases, and 4 bases stayed unmatched. In DNA, the CDR3 is TGTGCCAGCAGCTTCGGGGGGACTAGCGGGAGGGAGACCCAGTACTTC. It is translated as CASSFGGTSGRETQYF.

The chain couples TRBV19 to TRBJ2-1; 8 nucleotides align to TRBD2. This CDR3 region has 13 residues. Germline V gives CDR1 LNHDA, CDR2 SQIVND (reference sequence). Losses at the gene ends were 6 bases for V and 7 bases for J; bases not matched to a gene: 5. CDR3 in amino acids: CASSGRGGNEQFF. The CDR3 DNA reads TGTGCCAGTAGCGGGAGGGGAGGGAATGAGCAGTTCTTC.

Ten or more counts support this clone. At the DNA level, this CDR3 is encoded by other sequences in the same sample as well. V is TRBV28 and J is TRBJ1-5; no clear D gene. The CDR3 contains 11 residues. Trimming removed 3 bases from V and 6 bases from J, with 3 bases in between. Germline CDR1 reads MDHEN; CDR2 reads SYDVKM. Written as DNA, the CDR3 is TGTGCCAGCAGTTTGGGTCAGCCCCAGCATTTT. Residues: CASSLGQPQHF.

The rearrangement links TRBV11-2 to TRBJ2-1; the D gene is possibly TRBD1 (6 bases). Germline assignment: CDR1 SGHAT and CDR2 FQNNGV. The CDR3 sequence is 16 residues long. V was trimmed by 5 bases and J by 2 bases, leaving 16 bases between them. The CDR3 DNA follows: TGTGCCAGCAGCAGTACCAGGGGATACACCTACAATGAGCAGTTCTTC. Translated, it gives CASSSTRGYTYNEQFF.

The chain recombines TRBV27 with TRBJ2-7; D is uncertain. V was trimmed by 5 bases and J by 0 bases, leaving 14 bases between them. Looked up from germline, CDR1 is MNHEY and CDR2 is SMNVEV (reference sequence). The CDR3 totals 15 residues. The CDR3 sequence: CASSRNIPSSYEQYF. The CDR3 DNA reads as TGTGCCAGCAGTCGAAACATTCCGAGCTCCTACGAGCAGTACTTC.

The chain joins TRBV7-3 to TRBJ2-1, with D hard to call. CDR1 and CDR2 from the germline V gene are SGHTA and FQGTGA. CDR3 size: 14 residues. V lost 2 bases and J lost 5, with 10 bases in between. The CDR3 sequence: CASSLEERHNEQFF. The CDR3 DNA is TGTGCCAGCAGCTTAGAAGAGAGGCACAATGAGCAGTTCTTC.

This chain links TRBV9 with TRBJ2-5; possible D gene TRBD1, 5 bases. CDR3 size: 15 residues. Germline V lookup: CDR1 SGDLS, CDR2 YYNGEE. V was shortened by 3 bases and J by 1 base, with 13 bases between the two germline ends. The CDR3 spells CASSGLITGQETQYF. For the CDR3, the DNA is TGTGCCAGCAGCGGACTGATCACAGGCCAAGAGACCCAGTACTTC.

The chain is built from TRBV7-2 and TRBJ2-4, with TRBD2 matching 16 bases. CDR1 SGHTA and CDR2 FQGNSA come from the germline V gene. CDR3 length: 18 residues. Trimming removed 5 bases from V and 7 bases from J; junction bases left unmatched: 11. This chain's CDR3 is CASSPKGTSGRGRNIQYF. The CDR3 DNA is TGTGCCAGCAGCCCAAAAGGGACTAGCGGGAGGGGAAGGAACATTCAGTACTTC.

The CDR3 is CASSLGGTSGTGELFF. The CDR3 bases are TGTGCCAGCAGCTTAGGGGGGACTAGCGGGACCGGGGAGCTGTTTTTT. The chain couples TRBV7-2 to TRBJ2-2; 12 bases are a match to TRBD2. CDR1 is SGHTA, CDR2 FQGNSA, per germline. This CDR3 is 16 amino acids long. J lost 5 bases, V lost 1 base, and 2 bases had no gene match.

The CDR3 bases are TGTGCCATCAGTGCCAGGGAGGGTTCTGGCTACACCTTC. It translates to CAISAREGSGYTF. The V call is TRBV10-3, the J call TRBJ1-2, with a weak D call TRBD1 (5 bases). The CDR3 has 13 amino acids. V was clipped by 4 bases and J by 7 bases, with 13 bases between them. Germline loops: CDR1 ENHRY, CDR2 SYGVKD.

The chain uses TRBV5-4 and TRBJ1-1; D is possibly TRBD1 (5 bases). Deletions cut 6 bases from V and 2 bases from J, with 14 bases between. Germline-derived CDR1 and CDR2 are SGHNT and YYREEE (reference sequence). CDR3 length equals 14 residues. Written as DNA, the CDR3 is TGTGCCAGCATTCGATCCGGGGGTAACACTGAAGCTTTCTTT. The encoded protein is CASIRSGGNTEAFF.

This chain uses TRBV6-5 with TRBJ1-5; no clear D gene. Deletions cut 4 bases from V and 0 bases from J, with 10 bases between. Per the germline V gene, CDR1 is MNHEY and CDR2 is SVGAGI. There are 15 residues in the CDR3. The CDR3 reads CASSSLTDSNQPQHF. The CDR3 DNA reads as TGTGCCAGCAGTTCCCTGACGGATAGCAATCAGCCCCAGCATTTT.

The rearrangement uses TRBV5-4 and TRBJ2-7; 8 bases fit TRBD1. This CDR3 is 13 amino acids long. The V gene's germline CDR1 is SGHNT and CDR2 YYREEE (reference sequence). Trimming at V came to 4 bases and at J to 5 bases, leaving 5 bases not matched to a gene. CDR3 sequence reads: CASSTLTGDEQYF. As DNA, the CDR3 is TGTGCCAGCAGCACCCTGACAGGGGACGAGCAGTACTTC.

This clone was seen once. The chain has TRBV6-5 and TRBJ2-7; 7 positions match TRBD1. CDR1 is MNHEY and CDR2 is SVGAGI in the germline V gene. Trimming removed 5 bases from V and 5 bases from J; junction bases left unmatched: 6. This CDR3 has 13 residues. The CDR3 reads CASSRGQGNEQYF. The DNA of the CDR3 is TGTGCCAGCAGTAGGGGGCAGGGGAACGAGCAGTACTTC.

The chain is built from TRBV18 and TRBJ2-7; 7 nucleotides line up with TRBD1. CDR1 is KGHSH and CDR2 is LQKENI in the germline V gene. The CDR3 runs to 14 residues. J gave up 7 bases and V 3 bases, and 9 bases lay outside the gene matches. The CDR3 loop is CASSPGQTRNEQYF. DNA of the CDR3: TGTGCCAGCTCACCGGGACAGACCAGGAATGAGCAGTACTTC.

V is TRBV28 and J is TRBJ2-3; 8 bases are shared with TRBD1. Looked up from germline, CDR1 is MDHEN and CDR2 is SYDVKM. The CDR3 spans 18 residues. J lost 4 bases, V lost 4 bases, and 16 bases had no gene match. The CDR3 reads CASSSATGVFTFADTQYF. The DNA of the CDR3 is TGTGCCAGCAGTTCCGCGACAGGGGTTTTCACGTTCGCAGATACGCAGTATTTT.

In nucleotides, the CDR3 is TGTGCCAGCAGCGAAACACTAGCGGGAGGGCCTGATGAGCAGTTCTTC. This codes for CASSETLAGGPDEQFF. This sequence joins TRBV7-3 and TRBJ2-1, with 13 bases fitting TRBD2. The CDR3 covers 16 residues. From germline, CDR1 is SGHTA and CDR2 FQGTGA. The J segment lost 8 bases and the V segment lost 5 bases, leaving 9 bases of the junction unmatched.

The V call is TRBV7-9, the J call TRBJ2-7; no clear D. CDR3 length: 11 residues. Germline CDR1 is SEHNR and CDR2 is FQNEAQ (reference sequence). Trimming removed 5 bases from V and 3 bases from J, with 5 bases in between. The CDR3 spells CASSSFYEQYF. In DNA form, the CDR3 reads TGTGCCAGCAGCAGTTTCTACGAGCAGTACTTC.